The 3 T cell receptor beta chains listed next were all sequenced from one sample in a study of cytomegalovirus exposure and HLA in healthy donors. It was with 60 Vbeta and 13 Jbeta primers that the PCR ran. Assay used: immunoSEQ multiplex PCR; TCRdb lists only in-frame clones, some missing. The sample has approximately 100,000 clones, 78% seen once. The source material was PBMCs. All receptors derive from a woman between 35 and 50 years old in good health and CMV-seronegative.

This clone was observed a handful of times. J is TRBJ2-2 and V is TRBV6-6; no clear D gene. This CDR3 contains 16 residues. V lost 2 bases to trimming and J lost 0 bases, with 10 bases between them. Germline CDR1 reads MNHNY; CDR2 reads SVGAGI (reference sequence). CDR3 nucleotides: TGTGCCAGCAGTTACCCAGGCTTTCCGAACACCGGGGAGCTGTTTTTT. Its translation is CASSYPGFPNTGELFF.

This clone appeared a single time. The chain employs TRBV27 and TRBJ2-7; TRBD2 matches at 11 bases. The CDR3 consists of 15 residues. J was trimmed by 2 bases and V by 1 base; bases with no gene match: 1. The V gene's germline CDR1 is MNHEY and CDR2 SMNVEV (reference sequence). CDR3 sequence: CASSLLAGGTYEQYF. The DNA for the CDR3 is TGTGCCAGCAGTTTATTAGCGGGAGGGACCTACGAGCAGTACTTC.

This clone has more than one count but fewer than ten. The chain has TRBV7-8 and TRBJ1-6; no clear D. This CDR3 comprises 19 residues. Trimming stripped 1 base from V and 2 bases from J, with 18 bases between. The germline V gene encodes CDR1 SGHVS and CDR2 FQNEAQ. The chain's CDR3 is CASSLVLRRDLPYNSPLHF. The CDR3 nucleotides are TGTGCCAGCAGCTTAGTTCTCCGGAGGGATCTTCCCTATAATTCACCCCTCCACTTT.